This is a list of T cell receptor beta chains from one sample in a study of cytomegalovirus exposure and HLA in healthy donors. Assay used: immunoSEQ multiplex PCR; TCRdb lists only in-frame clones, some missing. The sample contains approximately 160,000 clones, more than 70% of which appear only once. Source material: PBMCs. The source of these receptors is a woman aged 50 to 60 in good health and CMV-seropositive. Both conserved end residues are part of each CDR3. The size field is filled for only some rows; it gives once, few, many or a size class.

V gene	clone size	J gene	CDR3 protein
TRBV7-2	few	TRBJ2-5	CASSLDRRVETQYF
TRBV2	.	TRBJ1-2	CASSSLTGRINYGYTF
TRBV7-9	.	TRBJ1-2	CASSQDRDYGYTF
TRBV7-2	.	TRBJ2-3	CASSLGLAVTDTQYF
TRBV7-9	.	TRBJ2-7	CSSSLVGGAHEQYF
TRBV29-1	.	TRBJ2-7	CSVWDRGVGAPNEQYF
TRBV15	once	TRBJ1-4	CATSRGRGLGEKLFF
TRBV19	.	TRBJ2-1	CASSMWSWYADNEQFF
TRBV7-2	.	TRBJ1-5	CASSLTGRPQHF
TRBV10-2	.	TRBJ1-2	CASRYGQGGDGYTF
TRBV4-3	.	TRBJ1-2	CASSQVGHTGGYTF
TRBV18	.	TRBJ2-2	CASSPRRGGTGELFF
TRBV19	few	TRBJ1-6	CASSNPDRNSPLHF
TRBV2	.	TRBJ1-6	CASSDWEQRNSPLHF
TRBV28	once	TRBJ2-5	CASSLGLAGTQETQYF
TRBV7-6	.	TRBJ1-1	CASSLADRGHDTEAFF
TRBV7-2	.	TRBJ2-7	CASSLERGLYEQYF
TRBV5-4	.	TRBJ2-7	CASSLGQSYEQYF
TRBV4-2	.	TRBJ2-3	CASSPTTDRPTDTQYF
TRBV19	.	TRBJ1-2	CASSIRQAHGYTF
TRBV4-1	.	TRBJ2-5	CASSQLRLAGVETQYF
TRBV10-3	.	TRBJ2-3	CAISLAGGVDTQYF
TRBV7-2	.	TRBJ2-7	CASSTTSGSAEQYF
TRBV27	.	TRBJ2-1	CASRVVPNEQFF
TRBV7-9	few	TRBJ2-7	CASSDRQGSYEQYF
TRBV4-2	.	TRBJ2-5	CASSQDVPGGGETQYF
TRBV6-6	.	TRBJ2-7	CASSLSDTGQYF
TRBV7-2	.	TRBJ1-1	CASSLSNTEAFF